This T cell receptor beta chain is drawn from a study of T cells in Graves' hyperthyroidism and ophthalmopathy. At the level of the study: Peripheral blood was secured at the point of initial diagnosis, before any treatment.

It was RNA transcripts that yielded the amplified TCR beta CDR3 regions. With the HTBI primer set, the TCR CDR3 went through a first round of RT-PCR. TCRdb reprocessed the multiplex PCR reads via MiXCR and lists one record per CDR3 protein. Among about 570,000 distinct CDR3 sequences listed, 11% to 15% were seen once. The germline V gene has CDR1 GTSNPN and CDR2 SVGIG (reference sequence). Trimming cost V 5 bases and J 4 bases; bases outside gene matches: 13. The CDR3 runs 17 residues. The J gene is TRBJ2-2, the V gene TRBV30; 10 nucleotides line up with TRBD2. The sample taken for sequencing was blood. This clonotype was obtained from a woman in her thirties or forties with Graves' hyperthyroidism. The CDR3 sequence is CAWGTPFSGRTTGELFF. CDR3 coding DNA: TGTGCCTGGGGTACTCCTTTTAGCGGGAGGACCACCGGGGAGCTGTTTTTT.